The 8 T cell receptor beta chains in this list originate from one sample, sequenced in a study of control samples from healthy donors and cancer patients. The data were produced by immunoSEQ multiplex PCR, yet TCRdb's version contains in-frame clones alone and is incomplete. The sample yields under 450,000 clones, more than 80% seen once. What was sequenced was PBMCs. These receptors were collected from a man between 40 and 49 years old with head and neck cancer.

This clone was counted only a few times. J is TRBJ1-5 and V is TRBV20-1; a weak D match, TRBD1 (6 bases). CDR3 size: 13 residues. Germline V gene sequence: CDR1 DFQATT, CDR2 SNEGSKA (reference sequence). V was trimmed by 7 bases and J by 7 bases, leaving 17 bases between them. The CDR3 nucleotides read TGCAGTGTAAGTGAGGGCAGGGGACAGCCCCAGCATTTT. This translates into CSVSEGRGQPQHF.

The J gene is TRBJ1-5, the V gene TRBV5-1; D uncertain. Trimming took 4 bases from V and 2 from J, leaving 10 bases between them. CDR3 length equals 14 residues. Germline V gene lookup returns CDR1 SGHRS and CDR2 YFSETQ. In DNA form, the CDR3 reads TGCGCCAGCAGCCCGAATCTGGGCAATCAGCCCCAGCATTTT. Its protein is CASSPNLGNQPQHF.

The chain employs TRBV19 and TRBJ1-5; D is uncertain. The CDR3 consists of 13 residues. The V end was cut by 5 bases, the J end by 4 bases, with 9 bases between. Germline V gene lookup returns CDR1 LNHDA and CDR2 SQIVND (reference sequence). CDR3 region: CASSGSYNQPQHF. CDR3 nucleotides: TGTGCCAGTAGTGGCAGCTATAATCAGCCCCAGCATTTT.

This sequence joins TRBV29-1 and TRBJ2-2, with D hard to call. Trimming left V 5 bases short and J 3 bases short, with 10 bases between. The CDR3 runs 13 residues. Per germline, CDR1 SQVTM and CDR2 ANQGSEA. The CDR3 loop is CSVRRGDTGELFF. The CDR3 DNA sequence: TGCAGCGTTCGTAGAGGAGACACCGGGGAGCTGTTTTTT.

The CDR3 DNA reads as TGCGCCAGCAGCTTGGCCTCCAGGGGACAAGAGACCCAGTACTTC. Translated: CASSLASRGQETQYF. V is TRBV5-1 and J is TRBJ2-5; a possible D gene is TRBD1 (6 bases). V was trimmed by 0 bases and J by 2 bases, leaving 11 bases between them. The germline CDR1 and CDR2 sequences are SGHRS and YFSETQ. The CDR3 extends over 15 amino acids. The full variable domain, completed using reference TRBV5-1 and TRBJ2-5, is KAGVTQTPRYLIKTRGQQVTLSCSPISGHRSVSWYQQTPGQGLQFLFEYFSETQRNKGNFPGRFSGRQFSNSRSEMNVSTLELGDSALYLCASSLASRGQETQYFGPGTRLLVL.

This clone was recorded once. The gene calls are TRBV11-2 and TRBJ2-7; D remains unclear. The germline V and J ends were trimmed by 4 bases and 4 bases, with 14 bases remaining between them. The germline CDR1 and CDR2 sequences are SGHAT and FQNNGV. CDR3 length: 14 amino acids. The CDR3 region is CASSSPLSPYEQYF. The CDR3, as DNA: TGTGCCAGCAGCTCGCCCCTTTCACCTTACGAGCAGTACTTC.

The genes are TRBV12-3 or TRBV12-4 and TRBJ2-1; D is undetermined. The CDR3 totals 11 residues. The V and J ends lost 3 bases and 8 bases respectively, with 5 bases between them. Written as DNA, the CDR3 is TGTGCCAGCAGTTTGGCCGATGAGCAGTTCTTC. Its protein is CASSLADEQFF.

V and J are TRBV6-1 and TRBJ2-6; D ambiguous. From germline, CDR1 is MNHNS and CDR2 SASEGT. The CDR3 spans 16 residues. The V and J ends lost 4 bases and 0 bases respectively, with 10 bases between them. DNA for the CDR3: TGTGCCAGCAGTGGCCGGGTGACCTCTGGGGCCAACGTCCTGACTTTC. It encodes CASSGRVTSGANVLTF.